This T cell receptor (beta chain) was identified in a study of yellow fever vaccine responses in identical twins. The CDR3 contains 15 residues. The ends were cut back, 6 bases at V and 0 bases at J, with 12 bases in the middle. The germline CDR1 and CDR2 sequences are SGHAT and FQDESV (reference sequence). From the RT-PCR reads, TCRdb called clonotypes with MiXCR, one entry per CDR3 protein. In the table there are 14,000 or so distinct CDR3 sequences, approximately 84% of which are singletons. General study results and limits: Twins reportedly showed a vaccine T cell response that seemed partly convergent and partly personalized.

To note about this clonotype: What it binds is unknown.

The sample in question was T cells from blood (PBMCs), unsorted or a sorted subset (not recorded which), obtained before or after yellow fever vaccination (not recorded which). The source of this sequence is a woman younger than 35 who received the yellow fever vaccine. The genes are TRBV11-1 and TRBJ1-3; maybe TRBD1 (6 bases). The DNA of the CDR3 is TGTGCCAGCAGTCCAGGGGACTACTCTGGAAACACCATATATTTT. It is translated as CASSPGDYSGNTIYF.